This T cell receptor (beta chain) was sequenced in a study of T cells in Graves' hyperthyroidism and ophthalmopathy. TCR beta CDR3 regions were amplified from RNA. Carried out on the TCR CDR3, a first-round RT-PCR used the HTBI primer set. TCRdb re-called the multiplex PCR reads with MiXCR, one entry per CDR3 protein. The sample lists a few hundred thousand distinct CDR3 sequences, over 15% seen once, with roughly a sixth in the top ten. This clonotype occurred a few times. V shed 4 bases and J 1 base; nucleotides not matched to a gene: 7. This CDR3 region has 16 residues. The germline V gene encodes CDR1 ENHRY and CDR2 SYGVKD.

The sequence was collected from a woman aged 18-29 years with Graves' ophthalmopathy. The sample taken for sequencing was blood. The chain has TRBV10-3 and TRBJ1-3; 7 nucleotides match TRBD1. CDR3 DNA sequence: TGTGCCATCAGTGGACAGGGCCTATGGTCTGGAAACACCATATATTTT. This codes for CAISGQGLWSGNTIYF.